This T cell receptor (beta chain) is drawn from a study of Ad26.COV2.S vaccination and SARS-CoV-2 variants. This CDR3 contains 14 residues. V lost 8 bases to trimming and J lost 9 bases, with 20 bases between them. The germline V gene has CDR1 SNHLY and CDR2 FYNNEI. Treatment indicated: about 20 received Ad26.COV2.S at low or high dose, single or two shots; 5 received placebo; per-sample allocation not given. Sampling was performed 63 days after the first vaccine or placebo injection. What was given as vaccine was an Ad26 vector encoding Wuhan-strain SARS-CoV-2 spike. This table comes from immunoSEQ multiplex PCR, and its TCRdb copy is limited to in-frame clones, with some not included. The sample lists hundreds of thousands of clones, 75% to 90% occurring once.

The rearrangement joins TRBV2 to TRBJ2-1; D is tentatively TRBD1 or TRBD2 (5 bases each). The sequence came from a person between 18 and 59 years old who received the Ad26.COV2.S COVID-19 vaccine or a placebo. Source: peripheral blood, taken in a trial of Ad26.COV2.S vaccine versus placebo. The CDR3 protein is CASGEGTLTGEQFF. The DNA for the CDR3 is TGTGCCAGCGGCGAGGGGACCCTGACGGGTGAGCAGTTCTTC.